These T cell receptor beta chains were read from a single sample in a study of brain T cells in children with intractable seizures. Data came from immunoSEQ multiplex PCR; TCRdb stores just in-frame clones and leaves some out. The sample lists fewer than 80,000 clones; roughly 95% were seen once. Specimen: peripheral blood, collected at surgery. The receptors were sampled from a boy under two years old with focal cortical dysplasia and intractable seizures. Both conserved end residues are part of each CDR3. The D gene is left open where the match is weak. Part of the rows lack a size; the others show once, few, many or a class for expanded clones.

j_call | v_call | d_call | clone_size | cdr3_nt | cdr3_aa
TRBJ2-3 | TRBV11-2 | - | - | TGTGCCAGCAGCTTCGTGAGGGCAGGGGCTGGAGATACGCAGTATTTT | CASSFVRAGAGDTQYF
TRBJ1-1 | TRBV29-1 | - | - | TGCAGCGCTCAGCCCTCGAACACTGAAGCTTTCTTT | CSAQPSNTEAFF
TRBJ2-1 | TRBV11-3 | - | - | TGTGCCAGCAGCTCGACTAGCAATGAGCAGTTCTTC | CASSSTSNEQFF
TRBJ2-1 | TRBV3-1/TRBV3-2 | - | - | TGTGCCAGCAGCCAGCCCCTAGCCACCTCCTACAATGAGCAGTTCTTC | CASSQPLATSYNEQFF
TRBJ1-2 | TRBV7-2 | - | once | TGTGCCAGCAGCGTCCTCGGTGGCTACACCTTC | CASSVLGGYTF
TRBJ2-1 | TRBV10-3 | - | - | TGTGCCATCACCGCCACCAAATCCGGGTACAATGAGCAGTTCTTC | CAITATKSGYNEQFF
TRBJ2-7 | TRBV28 | TRBD1 | few | TGTGCCAGCAAAGGACAGGGGCCATCCTACGAGCAGTACTTC | CASKGQGPSYEQYF
TRBJ2-3 | TRBV5-1 | - | - | TGCGCCAGCACCCCCGGGAACGGGGGACGCACAGATACGCAGTATTTT | CASTPGNGGRTDTQYF
TRBJ2-1 | TRBV5-1 | TRBD2 | - | TGCGCCAGCAGCTTGATCCTACTAGCGGGGGGGCCCAATGAGCAGTTCTTC | CASSLILLAGGPNEQFF
TRBJ1-3 | TRBV19 | - | once | TGTGCCAGTGTGACGGACAGCTCTGGAAACACCATATATTTT | CASVTDSSGNTIYF
TRBJ2-5 | TRBV6-1 | TRBD1 | - | TGTGCCAGCAGTCCGGACAGGGAGAAAGAGACCCAGTACTTC | CASSPDREKETQYF
TRBJ1-2 | TRBV6-1 | TRBD1 | - | TGTGCCAGCAGTGAAGGGACAGGGGGCCTCTATGGCTACACCTTC | CASSEGTGGLYGYTF
TRBJ1-1 | TRBV28 | TRBD1 | - | TGTGCCAGCAGTTTAAGGCAGGGGGCCACTGAAGCTTTCTTT | CASSLRQGATEAFF
TRBJ2-2 | TRBV14 | - | - | TGTGCCAGCAGCCAAGTCCCCCCAGGGGTGACAACCGGGGAGCTGTTTTTT | CASSQVPPGVTTGELFF
TRBJ2-3 | TRBV4-3 | - | once | TGCGCCAGCAGCCAAGATTCTAGGCCGAGCACAGATACGCAGTATTTT | CASSQDSRPSTDTQYF
TRBJ1-3 | TRBV27 | TRBD1 | - | TGTGCCAGCAGTTCAGGGGGGACAGGTAGATTTGGAAACACCATATATTTT | CASSSGGTGRFGNTIYF
TRBJ2-7 | TRBV5-1 | TRBD2 | - | TGCGCCAGCAGCTTACTAGCGGGAGTCCTCTACGAGCAGTACTTC | CASSLLAGVLYEQYF